The 27 T cell receptor beta chains reported below all come from one sample, sequenced in a study of shared clonotypes between healthy human individuals. Repertoires were generated with immunoSEQ multiplex PCR, while TCRdb's copy carries only in-frame clones and drops some. Of 450,000 to 700,000 clones detected, around 95% appear once; the ten largest clones hold roughly 0.1%. The naive CD8 fraction comprised CD45RO-negative cells positively selected for CCR7 and excluded terminally differentiated effector memory CD45RA+ cells. The source material was naive CD8+ T cells sorted from blood. These receptors came from a woman in her twenties or thirties in good health.

V is TRBV2 and J is TRBJ2-7; 13 nucleotides agree with TRBD2. The CDR3 totals 15 residues. After removal of 3 bases from V and 4 bases from J, the junction contained 3 bases not matched to a gene. From germline, CDR1 is SNHLY and CDR2 FYNNEI. The CDR3 bases are TGTGCCAGCAGTGAGGGACTAGCGGGAAGGTACGAGCAGTACTTC. Its protein is CASSEGLAGRYEQYF.

V usage is TRBV29-1 and J usage is TRBJ2-5, with 11 bases lining up with TRBD2. The V segment lost 5 bases and the J segment 1 base; nucleotides outside the gene matches: 6. The germline gives CDR1 SQVTM, CDR2 ANQGSEA. This CDR3 contains 15 residues. The CDR3 DNA follows: TGCAGCGTTCCCCCTAGCGGGAGGACCCAAGAGACCCAGTACTTC. Its protein product is CSVPPSGRTQETQYF.

The chain recombines TRBV7-8 with TRBJ1-5; possible D gene TRBD1, 6 bases. In germline, CDR1 is SGHVS, CDR2 FQNEAQ. This CDR3 region has 16 residues. V shed 6 bases and J shed 0 bases, with 15 bases lying between them. In nucleotides, the CDR3 is TGTGCCAGCAGTCCTACAGGGACCGTTAGCAATCAGCCCCAGCATTTT. The encoded protein is CASSPTGTVSNQPQHF.

The rearrangement joins TRBV7-9 to TRBJ1-4; D possibly corresponds to TRBD1 (6 bases). Germline V lookup: CDR1 SEHNR, CDR2 FQNEAQ (reference sequence). The CDR3 consists of 16 residues. The V end was cut by 1 base, the J end by 7 bases, with 16 bases between. The CDR3 bases are TGTGCCAGCAGCTTAGGATATGGGGGGCGGAGTGAAAAACTGTTTTTT. It encodes CASSLGYGGRSEKLFF.

This rearrangement joins TRBV2 to TRBJ2-7, with a weak D call TRBD2 (6 bases). Germline V gene lookup returns CDR1 SNHLY and CDR2 FYNNEI. V was trimmed by 5 bases and J by 1 base, leaving 12 bases between them. The CDR3 spans 14 residues. DNA of the CDR3: TGTGCCAGCAGTCACCCGACTAGTTCCTACGAGCAGTACTTC. Protein sequence: CASSHPTSSYEQYF.

This clone was picked up one time. The CDR3 loop reads CASSVTGQGGQPQHF. As DNA, the CDR3 is TGTGCCAGCAGCGTAACGGGACAGGGAGGTCAGCCCCAGCATTTT. The chain employs TRBV9 and TRBJ1-5; 9 positions match TRBD1. Germline CDR1 is SGDLS and CDR2 is YYNGEE. V lost 1 base and J lost 6; bases outside the gene matches: 5. The CDR3 totals 15 residues. Drawing the rest from reference TRBV9 and TRBJ1-5, the complete variable domain is DSGVTQTPKHLITATGQRVTLRCSPRSGDLSVYWYQQSLDQGLQFLIQYYNGEERAKGNILERFSAQQFPDLHSELNLSSLELGDSALYFCASSVTGQGGQPQHFGDGTRLSIL.

V gene TRBV19 combines with J gene TRBJ2-1; 10 bases match TRBD2. The length of the CDR3 is 14 residues. Trimming removed 2 bases from V and 9 bases from J; junction bases left unmatched: 4. The germline CDR1 and CDR2 sequences are LNHDA and SQIVND (reference sequence). CDR3 in amino acids: CASSISGRAPEQFF. CDR3 DNA sequence: TGTGCCAGTAGTATAAGCGGGAGGGCCCCTGAGCAGTTCTTC.

CDR3 nucleotide sequence: TGCGCCAGCAGCCAAGTCTTTATTGTAAGCCTACCTGAAGCTTTCTTT. Translated, it gives CASSQVFIVSLPEAFF. The V call is TRBV4-1, the J call TRBJ1-1, with D unresolved. Germline CDR1 is MGHRA and CDR2 is YSYEKL. V gave up 1 base and J gave up 6 bases, with 18 bases separating them. The CDR3 is 16 residues long.

V usage is TRBV27 and J usage is TRBJ2-5, with TRBD2 matching 13 bases. This CDR3 spans 16 amino acids. J was trimmed by 8 bases and V by 5 bases; bases with no gene match: 11. The germline gives CDR1 MNHEY, CDR2 SMNVEV (reference sequence). CDR3 loop: CASSPGLAGVFGTQYF. CDR3 bases: TGTGCCAGCAGTCCTGGACTAGCGGGAGTATTTGGAACCCAGTACTTC.

This rearrangement joins TRBV4-1 to TRBJ1-1, with TRBD1 matching 10 bases. The CDR3 has 17 amino acids. J gave up 3 bases and V 2 bases, and 9 bases lay outside the gene matches. CDR1 is MGHRA and CDR2 is YSYEKL in the germline V gene. The CDR3 loop is CASSQFSPGQGYTEAFF. In DNA form, the CDR3 reads TGCGCCAGCAGCCAATTCTCCCCGGGACAGGGGTACACTGAAGCTTTCTTT.

The chain has TRBV19 and TRBJ1-1; 7 bases are shared with TRBD1. V shed 3 bases and J 0 bases; nucleotides not matched to a gene: 4. CDR1 is LNHDA and CDR2 is SQIVND in the germline V gene (reference sequence). The CDR3 extends over 15 amino acids. As DNA, the CDR3 is TGTGCCAGTAGTATCTGGACAGGAATGAACACTGAAGCTTTCTTT. Amino acids: CASSIWTGMNTEAFF.

On this clone: Within the sample, other DNA sequences also encode this same CDR3. V is TRBV27 and J is TRBJ2-1; possibly TRBD1 for D (5 bases). This CDR3 contains 15 residues. Germline CDR1 and CDR2: MNHEY and SMNVEV (reference sequence). V lost 2 bases and J 4 bases, leaving 12 bases between the germline ends. The CDR3 DNA follows: TGTGCCAGCAGTTTACTTGGGGCAGGGTACAATGAGCAGTTCTTC. Protein product: CASSLLGAGYNEQFF.

This chain joins TRBV5-1 and TRBJ2-7; D unclear. The CDR3 totals 15 residues. The V end was cut by 0 bases, the J end by 7 bases, with 17 bases between. Germline-derived CDR1 and CDR2 are SGHRS and YFSETQ. The DNA of the CDR3 is TGCGCCAGCAGCTTGGTATTTGCCAGGACGGAGGAGCAGTACTTC. It encodes CASSLVFARTEEQYF.

V gene TRBV28 combines with J gene TRBJ2-3; D may be TRBD1 (6 bases). Trimming removed 6 bases from V and 1 base from J, with 14 bases in between. The germline V gene encodes CDR1 MDHEN and CDR2 SYDVKM. The CDR3 consists of 15 residues. The CDR3 loop reads CASSWSGAGTDTQYF. The CDR3 bases are TGTGCCAGCAGCTGGTCAGGGGCGGGCACAGATACGCAGTATTTT.

The chain combines TRBV7-9 with TRBJ2-3; D may be TRBD2 (5 bases). There are 14 residues in the CDR3. Germline V gene lookup returns CDR1 SEHNR and CDR2 FQNEAQ (reference sequence). Trimming removed 0 bases at V and 6 bases at J, with 10 bases between. The CDR3 DNA follows: TGTGCCAGCAGCTTAGCGGGAGAGGCGGATACGCAGTATTTT. Translating gives CASSLAGEADTQYF.

Of note for this clone: This CDR3 is also generated by other DNA sequences in the sample. This CDR3 reads CASSLGDGYTF. In DNA, the CDR3 is TGTGCCAGCAGTTTGGGGGATGGCTACACCTTC. The V call is TRBV28, the J call TRBJ1-2, with D possibly matching TRBD1 (5 bases). CDR1 and CDR2 from the germline V gene are MDHEN and SYDVKM. The CDR3 has 11 residues. V was shortened by 3 bases and J by 6 bases, with 5 bases between the two germline ends.

The genes are TRBV19 and TRBJ2-5; D not resolved. The CDR3 contains 13 residues. Germline V lookup: CDR1 LNHDA, CDR2 SQIVND (reference sequence). V was pared by 3 bases and J by 3 bases, with 8 bases between. CDR3 protein: CASSIWAEETQYF. CDR3 nucleotide sequence: TGTGCCAGTAGTATTTGGGCAGAAGAGACCCAGTACTTC.

This chain links TRBV5-6 with TRBJ2-3; 8 nucleotides line up with TRBD2. Trimming at V came to 3 bases and at J to 3 bases, leaving 3 bases not matched to a gene. Germline V gene sequence: CDR1 SGHDT, CDR2 YYEEEE. CDR3 length equals 14 residues. This chain's CDR3 is CASSYSGATDTQYF. The DNA of the CDR3 is TGTGCCAGCAGCTATAGCGGGGCAACAGATACGCAGTATTTT.

This clone occurred once. V usage is TRBV4-1 and J usage is TRBJ2-1; 12 nucleotides line up with TRBD2. The V gene end was trimmed by 0 bases and the J gene end by 8 bases; junction bases not matched to a gene: 2. CDR1 is MGHRA, CDR2 YSYEKL, per germline. The CDR3 contains 15 residues. The CDR3 spells CASSQEGLAGDEQFF. For the CDR3, the DNA is TGCGCCAGCAGCCAAGAGGGACTAGCGGGCGATGAGCAGTTCTTC.

The chain is built from TRBV27 and TRBJ1-1, with TRBD1 matching over 10 bases. Germline V CDR1 and CDR2: MNHEY, SMNVEV (reference sequence). V lost 2 bases to trimming and J lost 11 bases; unmatched junction nucleotides: 8. The CDR3 extends over 14 amino acids. CDR3 sequence reads: CASSLRQGALGAFF. In nucleotides, the CDR3 is TGTGCCAGCAGTTTACGACAGGGGGCGCTTGGGGCTTTCTTT.

The chain couples TRBV5-1 to TRBJ2-7; no clear D. Trimming removed 0 bases at V and 0 bases at J, with 10 bases between. This CDR3 region has 15 residues. The germline V gene encodes CDR1 SGHRS and CDR2 YFSETQ. Here the CDR3 reads CASSLGLDSSYEQYF. The DNA of the CDR3 is TGCGCCAGCAGCTTGGGCCTAGATAGCTCCTACGAGCAGTACTTC.

As concerns this clone: The same CDR3 can be traced to other DNA sequences in this sample. The rearrangement uses TRBV10-3 and TRBJ2-7, with unresolved D. CDR1 and CDR2 (germline): ENHRY, SYGVKD. This CDR3 has 11 amino acids. V lost 0 bases, J lost 7 bases, and 4 bases lay in between. The CDR3 reads CAISESGEQYF. The CDR3 DNA follows: TGTGCCATCAGTGAGTCGGGGGAGCAGTACTTC.

The chain combines TRBV6-5 with TRBJ1-1; maybe TRBD1 (6 bases). The CDR3 sequence is 15 residues long. The V end was cut by 3 bases, the J end by 4 bases, with 15 bases between. The germline V gene has CDR1 MNHEY and CDR2 SVGAGI. CDR3 in amino acids: CASSYYNRAGTEAFF. The CDR3 region has the DNA TGTGCCAGCAGTTATTACAACAGGGCCGGCACTGAAGCTTTCTTT.

V and J are TRBV15 and TRBJ2-5; D is unresolved. Germline CDR1 reads LNHNV; CDR2 reads YYDKDF (reference sequence). This CDR3 region has 15 residues. V was clipped by 0 bases and J by 5 bases, with 13 bases between them. DNA for the CDR3: TGTGCCACCAGCAGAGAGACCGGATGGGCGGAGACCCAGTACTTC. Residues: CATSRETGWAETQYF.

A few counts support this clone. The same CDR3 also results from other DNA sequences found in this sample. V gene TRBV28 combines with J gene TRBJ2-7; a possible D gene is TRBD2 (5 bases). The germline V gene has CDR1 MDHEN and CDR2 SYDVKM. The V and J ends lost 3 bases and 0 bases respectively, with 6 bases between them. This CDR3 spans 13 amino acids. The CDR3 is CASSFGSSYEQYF. CDR3 nucleotide sequence: TGTGCCAGCAGTTTTGGGAGCTCCTACGAGCAGTACTTC.

This clone was observed a handful of times. V usage is TRBV4-1 and J usage is TRBJ1-4, with D possibly TRBD1 on 5 matching bases. The CDR3 is made up of 14 amino acids. Germline V gene data show CDR1 as MGHRA and CDR2 as YSYEKL. Trimming pared 1 base from V and 8 bases from J, leaving 11 bases between. Here the CDR3 DNA reads TGCGCCAGCAGCCAAGGGGGCCGGATAGAAAAACTGTTTTTT. Protein sequence: CASSQGGRIEKLFF.

The chain couples TRBV6-6 to TRBJ1-1; 9 bases agree with TRBD1. In germline, CDR1 is MNHNY, CDR2 SVGAGI (reference sequence). There are 14 residues in the CDR3. Losses at the gene ends were 6 bases for V and 5 bases for J; bases not matched to a gene: 7. The CDR3 loop is CASSHRGLFTEAFF. DNA of the CDR3: TGTGCCAGCAGCCACAGGGGGCTATTTACTGAAGCTTTCTTT.